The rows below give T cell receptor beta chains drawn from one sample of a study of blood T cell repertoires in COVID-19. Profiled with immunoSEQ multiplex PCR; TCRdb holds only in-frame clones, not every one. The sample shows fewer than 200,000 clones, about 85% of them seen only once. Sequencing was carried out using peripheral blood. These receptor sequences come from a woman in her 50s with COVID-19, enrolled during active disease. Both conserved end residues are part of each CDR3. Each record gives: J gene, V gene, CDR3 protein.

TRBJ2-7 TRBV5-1 CASSLGRAGGYEQYF
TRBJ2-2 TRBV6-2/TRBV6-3 CASSPGGGTGELFF
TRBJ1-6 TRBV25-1 CASSILGQENSPLHF
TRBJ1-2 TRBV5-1 CASSLRTGVNYGYTF
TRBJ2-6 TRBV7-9 CASSLDSSGANVLTF
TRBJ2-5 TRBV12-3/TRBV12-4 CASSPELGKTQYF
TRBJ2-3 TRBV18 CASSPSVTTDTQYF
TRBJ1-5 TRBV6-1 CASSELAPGGHQPQHF
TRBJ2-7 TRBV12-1 CASSGREGVLYEQYF
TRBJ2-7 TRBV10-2 CASRLGQGVSYEQYF
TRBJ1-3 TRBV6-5 CASRTTGNTIYF
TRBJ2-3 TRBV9 CASSALSVTDTQYF
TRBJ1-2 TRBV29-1 CTGDAGLGGYTF
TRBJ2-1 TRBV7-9 CASSLDETGLGNEQFF
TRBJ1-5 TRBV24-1 CATQGSSNQPQHF
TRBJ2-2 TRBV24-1 CATSSGQGRTGELFF
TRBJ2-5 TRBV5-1 CASSLGNGPGETQYF
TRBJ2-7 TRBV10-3 CAISDRTGNEQYF
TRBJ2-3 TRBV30 CAWSVLQGTDTQYF
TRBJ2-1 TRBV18 CASSPIAGSYNEQFF
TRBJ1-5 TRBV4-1 CASSPGQGVTQPQHF
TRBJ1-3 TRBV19 CASRTGERNTIYF
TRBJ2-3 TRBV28 CANQPSGGATDTQYF
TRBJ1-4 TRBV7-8 CASSLRPGINEKLFF
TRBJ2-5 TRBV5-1 CASGTGGQETQYF
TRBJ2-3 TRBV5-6 CASSLAGGVVNTQYF
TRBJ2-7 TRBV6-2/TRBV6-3 CASSGTRGSYEQYF
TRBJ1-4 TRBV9 CASSPGTRNEKLFF
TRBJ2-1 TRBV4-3 CASSLDSSYNEQFF
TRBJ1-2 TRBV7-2 CASSLNYGYTF
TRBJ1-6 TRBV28 CASSLSTNNSPLHF
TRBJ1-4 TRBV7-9 CASTSGEKLFF
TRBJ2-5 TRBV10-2 CASSETDRTQYF
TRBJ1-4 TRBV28 CASSFSGQVDNEKLFF
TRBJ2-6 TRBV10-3 CAISVGLAGANVLTF
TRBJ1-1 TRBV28 CASLALNTEAFF
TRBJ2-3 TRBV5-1 CASSSQGFTDTQYF
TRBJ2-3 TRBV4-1 CASSQEVGTSATQYF
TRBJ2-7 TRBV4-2 CASSQGSSGGSEQYF
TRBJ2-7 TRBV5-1 CASSIQGAREQYF
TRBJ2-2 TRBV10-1 CASSESTGGTGELFF
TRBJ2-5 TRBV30 CAWSGEETQYF
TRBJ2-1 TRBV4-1 CASSPEGGGVYNEQFF
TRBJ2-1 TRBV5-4 CASSSLGTSRKYNEQFF
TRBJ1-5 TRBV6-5 CASGQGNQPQHF
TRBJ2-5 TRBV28 CASSSPRLAGGRHQETQYF
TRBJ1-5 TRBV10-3 CAISESWAGGSNQPQHF
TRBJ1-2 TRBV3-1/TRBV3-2 CASSSGTKGYGYTF
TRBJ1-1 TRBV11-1 CASSLDRVAEAFF
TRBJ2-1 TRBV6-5 CASSYTREGEQFF
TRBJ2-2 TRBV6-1 CASSEAGTHYTGELFF